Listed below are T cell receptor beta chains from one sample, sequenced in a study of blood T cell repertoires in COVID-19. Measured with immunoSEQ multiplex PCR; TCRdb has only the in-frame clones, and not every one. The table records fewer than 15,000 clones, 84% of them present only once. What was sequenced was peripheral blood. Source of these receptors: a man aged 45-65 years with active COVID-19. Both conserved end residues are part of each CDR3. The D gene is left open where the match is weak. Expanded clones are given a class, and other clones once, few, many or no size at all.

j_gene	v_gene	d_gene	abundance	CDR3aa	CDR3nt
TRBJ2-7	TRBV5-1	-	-	CASSIGGYEQYF	TGCGCCAGCAGCATTGGGGGGTACGAGCAGTACTTC
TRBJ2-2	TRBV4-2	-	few	CASSPGTGELFF	TGTGCCAGCAGCCCAGGTACCGGGGAGCTGTTTTTT
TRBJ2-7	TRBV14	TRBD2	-	CASSPGLAGSYEQYF	TGTGCCAGCAGCCCGGGACTAGCGGGCTCCTACGAGCAGTACTTC
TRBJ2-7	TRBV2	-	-	CASSEKRLTFYEQYF	TGTGCCAGCAGTGAAAAGAGGCTGACCTTCTACGAGCAGTACTTC
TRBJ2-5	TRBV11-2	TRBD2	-	CASSPPLAAGETQYF	TGTGCCAGCAGCCCCCCCCTAGCGGCAGGAGAGACCCAGTACTTC
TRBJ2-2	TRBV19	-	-	CASNTAANTGELFF	TGTGCCAGTAATACCGCAGCGAACACCGGGGAGCTGTTTTTT
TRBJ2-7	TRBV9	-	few	CASSEGHGTEQYF	TGTGCCAGCAGCGAGGGACACGGAACTGAGCAGTACTTC
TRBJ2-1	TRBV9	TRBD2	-	CASSVSTSGGNEQFF	TGTGCCAGCAGCGTCTCGACTAGCGGAGGCAATGAGCAGTTCTTC
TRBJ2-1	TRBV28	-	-	CASSLRSRNEQFF	TGTGCCAGCAGTTTACGGAGTCGGAATGAGCAGTTCTTC
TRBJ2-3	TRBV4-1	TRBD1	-	CASSHPKTGGGTDTQYF	TGCGCCAGCAGCCACCCTAAGACAGGGGGCGGGACAGATACGCAGTATTTT
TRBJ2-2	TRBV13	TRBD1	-	CASRLKGAFAGELFF	TGTGCCAGCAGGTTGAAGGGGGCTTTTGCCGGGGAGCTGTTTTTT
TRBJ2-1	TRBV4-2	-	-	CASSQDLADSYNEQFF	TGTGCCAGCAGCCAAGATTTAGCGGACTCCTACAATGAGCAGTTCTTC
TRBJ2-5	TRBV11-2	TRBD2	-	CASSLVSRTSGMETQYF	TGTGCCAGCAGCTTAGTCAGCCGGACTAGCGGGATGGAGACCCAGTACTTC